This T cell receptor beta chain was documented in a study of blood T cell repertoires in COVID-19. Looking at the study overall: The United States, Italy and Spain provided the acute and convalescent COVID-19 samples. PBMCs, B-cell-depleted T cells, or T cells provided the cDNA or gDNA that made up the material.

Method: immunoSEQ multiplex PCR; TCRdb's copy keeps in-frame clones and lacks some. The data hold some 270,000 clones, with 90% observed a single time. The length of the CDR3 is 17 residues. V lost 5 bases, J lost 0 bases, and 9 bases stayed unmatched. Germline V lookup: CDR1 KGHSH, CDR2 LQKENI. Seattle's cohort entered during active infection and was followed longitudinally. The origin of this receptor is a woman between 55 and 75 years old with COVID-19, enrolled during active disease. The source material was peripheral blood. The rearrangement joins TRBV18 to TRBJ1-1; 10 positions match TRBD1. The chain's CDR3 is CASSTGTGVFVNTEAFF. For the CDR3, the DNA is TGTGCCAGCTCAACCGGGACAGGGGTGTTCGTGAACACTGAAGCTTTCTTT.